The entry below describes one T cell receptor (beta chain). Its antigen remains unidentified. Gene names are mouse gene names. Sequencing ends 1 residue short of the CDR3 end; the germline J gene provides the rest. The data belong to a study of tissue T cells after allogeneic stem cell transplantation. Whole-study findings and limits: Which tissue TCRs were alloreactive or antigen-specific was not determined. Some clones might be persisting host cells. Across patients, clones rarely overlapped, yet motif clusters were shared tissue-specifically. TCR repertoires tracked anatomic similarity, regardless of disease or transplant status. This small cohort was clinically heterogeneous, and sampling depth was a limitation.

The CDR3 spans 14 residues. V was clipped by 1 base and J by 7 bases; unmatched bases: 6. CDR1 and CDR2 (germline): SGHSA, FRNQAP. The table came from immunoSEQ multiplex PCR; TCRdb's copy has only in-frame clones and leaves some out. The sample lists over 45,000 clones; around 66% were seen once. This TCR came from a pool of C57BL/6 mice in good health. The rearrangement uses TRBV16 and TRBJ2-7, with 8 bases identical to TRBD2. Material: sorted cells pooled from one or two spleens. CDR3 loop: CASSLAGGRREQYF. The sequenced CDR3 bases are TGTGCAAGCAGCTTAGCTGGGGGGCGGAGGGAACAGTAC.